The T cell receptor beta chain under discussion was sequenced for a study of blood T cell repertoires in COVID-19. Study in general: Some COVID-19 samples were acute and others convalescent; all came from the United States, Italy and Spain.

As handled by the study authors: The assay estimated nucleated cells by amplifying reference gene primers. TCRdb keeps only in-frame clones here, not all; method: immunoSEQ multiplex PCR. The DNA gave D and trimming, while V, J and clone size come from that table. The sample lists around 59,000 clones, roughly 70% seen once, with 18% in the top ten. V was clipped by 4 bases and J by 1 base, with 7 bases between them. Germline loops: CDR1 SEHNR, CDR2 FQNEAQ (reference sequence). The CDR3 extends over 13 amino acids. This chain uses TRBV7-9 with TRBJ1-1; D remains unclear. Specimen: peripheral blood. The sequence came from a woman between 50 and 59 years old with active or convalescent COVID-19. The DNA of the CDR3 is TGTGCCAGCAGCTACGACAAGAACACTGAAGCTTTCTTT. Amino acid sequence: CASSYDKNTEAFF.